One and the same sample provided the 22 T cell receptor beta chains below, sequenced in a study of T cells in localized non-small cell lung cancer. Only in-frame clones appear in the TCRdb table, and some are missing; sequencing was by immunoSEQ multiplex PCR. The sample holds roughly 70,000 clones; 80% to 90% are singletons and the top ten take about a fifth. Sample: peripheral blood, taken before any cancer treatment. The source of these receptors is a male donor at least 60 years old with stage III squamous cell lung carcinoma.

The rearrangement uses TRBV5-6 and TRBJ2-2; 10 bases are a match to TRBD1. Germline V gene lookup returns CDR1 SGHDT and CDR2 YYEEEE. The V segment lost 7 bases and the J segment 5 bases; nucleotides outside the gene matches: 5. The CDR3 totals 14 residues. CDR3 sequence reads: CASGRTGGTGELFF. The CDR3, as DNA: TGTGCCAGCGGTAGGACAGGGGGTACCGGGGAGCTGTTTTTT.

The chain employs TRBV4-1 and TRBJ2-5; TRBD2 aligns across 9 bases. Looked up from germline, CDR1 is MGHRA and CDR2 is YSYEKL. There are 16 residues in the CDR3. Trimming at V came to 0 bases and at J to 2 bases, leaving 4 bases not matched to a gene. CDR3 amino acids: CASSQDRAGGQETQYF. The DNA of the CDR3 is TGCGCCAGCAGCCAAGATAGGGCGGGGGGGCAAGAGACCCAGTACTTC.

The gene calls are TRBV6-5 and TRBJ1-4; D unclear. Germline V gives CDR1 MNHEY, CDR2 SVGAGI. The CDR3 runs to 14 residues. With 3 bases removed from V and 2 bases from J, the gap between germline ends came to 7 bases. The CDR3 sequence: CASSYGSTNEKLFF. The CDR3, as DNA: TGTGCCAGCAGTTATGGATCCACTAATGAAAAACTGTTTTTT.

The chain is built from TRBV13 and TRBJ2-1; D remains ambiguous. Trimming shortened V by 5 bases and J by 0 bases, and 11 bases separated the two germline ends. Germline CDR1 is PRHDT and CDR2 is FYEKMQ (reference sequence). This CDR3 comprises 15 residues. This CDR3 is CASSRPGSSYNEQFF. In DNA, the CDR3 is TGTGCCAGCAGCCGCCCCGGAAGCTCCTACAATGAGCAGTTCTTC. The whole variable domain, filled in from reference TRBV13 and TRBJ2-1, reads AAGVIQSPRHLIKEKRETATLKCYPIPRHDTVYWYQQGPGQDPQFLISFYEKMQSDKGSIPDRFSAQQFSDYHSELNMSSLELGDSALYFCASSRPGSSYNEQFFGPGTRLTVL.

This clone was counted only a few times. This chain links TRBV4-1 with TRBJ1-3, with TRBD1 identical over 10 bases. The length of the CDR3 is 16 residues. Unmatched junction bases numbered 5, after V lost 4 bases and J lost 2 bases. The germline gives CDR1 MGHRA, CDR2 YSYEKL. As DNA, the CDR3 is TGCGCCAGCAGCCCGTACGACAGGGGGCCTGGAAACACCATATATTTT. It is translated as CASSPYDRGPGNTIYF.

This chain links TRBV19 with TRBJ1-3; D is possibly TRBD1 (5 bases). The CDR3 runs to 13 residues. V was clipped by 10 bases and J by 0 bases, with 10 bases between them. Per the germline V gene, CDR1 is LNHDA and CDR2 is SQIVND (reference sequence). CDR3 bases: TGTGCCACCTTGGACAACTCTGGAAACACCATATATTTT. It encodes CATLDNSGNTIYF.

In its sample, this clone was seen a few times. The chain carries TRBV19 and TRBJ1-1; tentative D call: TRBD1 (6 bases). V dropped 3 bases and J dropped 4 bases, with 9 bases sitting between them. The germline CDR1 and CDR2 sequences are LNHDA and SQIVND (reference sequence). The CDR3 runs to 13 residues. The CDR3 sequence: CASSIGGGTEAFF. CDR3 nucleotides: TGTGCCAGTAGTATCGGGGGCGGCACTGAAGCTTTCTTT.

The chain recombines TRBV5-1 with TRBJ1-6, with 9 bases matching TRBD1. This CDR3 is 14 amino acids long. Germline V lookup: CDR1 SGHRS, CDR2 YFSETQ. Trimming cost V 0 bases and J 10 bases; bases outside gene matches: 2. The CDR3 sequence: CASSLGQGGSPLHF. CDR3 DNA sequence: TGCGCCAGCAGCTTGGGACAGGGGGGATCACCCCTCCACTTT.

The chain carries TRBV27 and TRBJ2-3; the match to TRBD2 covers 9 bases. The CDR3 is made up of 16 amino acids. Germline V gene lookup returns CDR1 MNHEY and CDR2 SMNVEV (reference sequence). J gave up 3 bases and V 4 bases, and 8 bases lay outside the gene matches. The CDR3 bases are TGTGCCAGCAGTTCCCTAGCGGGGCGACCTACAGATACGCAGTATTTT. Translation gives CASSSLAGRPTDTQYF.

This clone was observed a few times. The rearrangement links TRBV6-5 to TRBJ1-1; D not resolved. Germline V gene data show CDR1 as MNHEY and CDR2 as SVGAGI. The germline V and J ends were trimmed by 5 bases and 4 bases, with 11 bases remaining between them. The CDR3 is 13 amino acids. In DNA form, the CDR3 reads TGTGCCAGCAGTGAGTCGGATGGCACTGAAGCTTTCTTT. Translated, it gives CASSESDGTEAFF.

The rearrangement uses TRBV18 and TRBJ2-1, with 8 bases identical to TRBD2. CDR1 and CDR2 from the germline V gene are KGHSH and LQKENI. The CDR3 is 15 amino acids. The ends lost 4 bases at V and 2 bases at J; junction bases unmatched: 4. DNA for the CDR3: TGTGCCAGCTCACTTACTAGCGGTACCTACAATGAGCAGTTCTTC. It translates to CASSLTSGTYNEQFF.

V gene TRBV11-2 combines with J gene TRBJ2-5, with D unclear. This CDR3 spans 12 amino acids. Trimming stripped 4 bases from V and 4 bases from J, with 7 bases between. Germline CDR1 is SGHAT and CDR2 is FQNNGV. CDR3 sequence: CASSSQGETQYF. DNA for the CDR3: TGTGCCAGCAGCTCCCAAGGAGAGACCCAGTACTTC.

V usage is TRBV18 and J usage is TRBJ2-2; a weak D match, TRBD1 (6 bases). This CDR3 is 14 amino acids long. Germline CDR1 reads KGHSH; CDR2 reads LQKENI. The V end was cut by 5 bases, the J end by 1 base, with 8 bases between. The CDR3 sequence is CASSVDRNTGELFF. The CDR3 DNA follows: TGTGCCAGCTCAGTGGACAGGAACACCGGGGAGCTGTTTTTT.

In its sample, this clone was seen a few times. V and J are TRBV2 and TRBJ1-5; possible D gene TRBD1, 6 bases. The V end was cut by 3 bases, the J end by 3 bases, with 9 bases between. The CDR3 consists of 14 residues. The germline V gene encodes CDR1 SNHLY and CDR2 FYNNEI. The CDR3 nucleotides are TGTGCCAGCAGTGATGGACAGAACAATCAGCCCCAGCATTTT. This sequence encodes CASSDGQNNQPQHF.

This clone turned up a few times. The chain is built from TRBV6-1 and TRBJ1-2, with TRBD1 identical over 9 bases. Germline V gene lookup returns CDR1 MNHNS and CDR2 SASEGT. With V trimmed by 1 base and J by 4 bases, 4 bases remained unmatched. This CDR3 region has 15 residues. CDR3 nucleotide sequence: TGTGCCAGCAGTGAAGGGACAGGGGCCCCCTATGGCTACACCTTC. Amino acid sequence: CASSEGTGAPYGYTF.

The CDR3 bases are TGTGCCAGCAGTGGGGGACGGGCGGGAACCGGGGAGCTGTTTTTT. Its protein product is CASSGGRAGTGELFF. This chain uses TRBV6-1 with TRBJ2-2, with a weak D call TRBD2 (6 bases). The CDR3 covers 15 residues. Trimming shortened V by 4 bases and J by 5 bases, and 14 bases separated the two germline ends. The germline V gene has CDR1 MNHNS and CDR2 SASEGT.

The chain carries TRBV7-8 and TRBJ1-6; D ambiguous. The CDR3 runs 15 residues. V was trimmed by 1 base and J by 8 bases, leaving 12 bases between them. CDR1 is SGHVS, CDR2 FQNEAQ, per germline. The CDR3: CASSLVSGVDSPLHF. The CDR3 nucleotides read TGTGCCAGCAGCTTAGTATCCGGTGTGGATTCACCCCTCCACTTT.

The chain recombines TRBV28 with TRBJ1-2; the match to TRBD1 covers 8 bases. Per the germline V gene, CDR1 is MDHEN and CDR2 is SYDVKM. Trimming cost V 6 bases and J 3 bases; bases outside gene matches: 9. This CDR3 comprises 15 residues. The CDR3 reads CASRSGTGLYYGYTF. The CDR3 bases are TGTGCCAGCAGGTCCGGGACAGGACTCTACTATGGCTACACCTTC.

The V and J genes are TRBV5-1 and TRBJ2-3; 7 bases match TRBD1. The CDR3 totals 15 residues. V lost 2 bases to trimming and J lost 2 bases; unmatched junction nucleotides: 5. CDR1 is SGHRS and CDR2 is YFSETQ in the germline V gene. The CDR3 coding sequence is TGCGCCAGCAGCTTCGACAGGGCGATCACAGATACGCAGTATTTT. It translates to CASSFDRAITDTQYF. Full variable domain (missing parts from reference TRBV5-1 and TRBJ2-3): KAGVTQTPRYLIKTRGQQVTLSCSPISGHRSVSWYQQTPGQGLQFLFEYFSETQRNKGNFPGRFSGRQFSNSRSEMNVSTLELGDSALYLCASSFDRAITDTQYFGPGTRLTVL.

Remarks on this clone: The same CDR3 is also encoded by other DNA sequences in this sample. This sequence joins TRBV7-6 and TRBJ2-5; 11 nucleotides match TRBD2. The junction had 5 bases not matched to a gene; V was cut back by 4 bases and J by 4 bases. The CDR3 consists of 15 residues. The germline gives CDR1 SGHVS, CDR2 FNYEAQ. Here the CDR3 reads CASSSLAGGVETQYF. The CDR3 nucleotides are TGTGCCAGCAGCTCCCTAGCGGGGGGAGTAGAGACCCAGTACTTC. Drawing the rest from reference TRBV7-6 and TRBJ2-5, the complete variable domain is GAGVSQSPRYKVTKRGQDVALRCDPISGHVSLYWYRQALGQGPEFLTYFNYEAQQDKSGLPNDRFSAERPEGSISTLTIQRTEQRDSAMYRCASSSLAGGVETQYFGPGTRLLVL.

V gene TRBV9 combines with J gene TRBJ1-2; 10 positions match TRBD1. The ends lost 7 bases at V and 4 bases at J; junction bases unmatched: 13. The length of the CDR3 is 16 residues. Germline-derived CDR1 and CDR2 are SGDLS and YYNGEE. The CDR3 sequence: CASQKGGQGSVYGYTF. CDR3 bases: TGTGCCAGCCAGAAGGGGGGACAGGGGAGTGTCTATGGCTACACCTTC.

The CDR3 DNA reads TGTGCCAGCCAGCCCCCGGGCGTGGGCTATGGCTACACCTTC. Residues: CASQPPGVGYGYTF. The chain employs TRBV28 and TRBJ1-2; D remains unclear. V dropped 8 bases and J dropped 4 bases, with 17 bases sitting between them. Germline assignment: CDR1 MDHEN and CDR2 SYDVKM. The CDR3 has 14 amino acids.